This TCR beta chain was profiled in a study of early T cells in non-severe SARS-CoV-2 infection. Study overall: Sequencing targeted bulk RNA from unsorted whole blood, leaving chains unpaired. Study results and caveats: The matching step, a VDJdb search, favored anti-spike CD8 responses and missed private and CD4 specificities.

This CDR3 contains 17 residues. J was trimmed by 4 bases and V by 0 bases; bases with no gene match: 6. Germline CDR1 and CDR2: MNHNS and SASEGT. Individual cDNA molecules received unique molecular identifiers. TCRdb re-analysed the 5' RACE reads in MiXCR, keeping a single row per CDR3 protein. The profile shows 48,000 or so distinct CDR3 sequences, 6.2% of them singletons. The table lists this clonotype with many counts. Its matching antigen is unknown. The sample in question was whole blood, obtained at baseline. This TCR derives from an adult who was a healthcare worker with PCR-confirmed SARS-CoV-2 infection or an uninfected control (not recorded which). The chain uses TRBV6-1 and TRBJ2-2; 9 bases are shared with TRBD2. CDR3 nucleotides: TGTGCCAGCAGTGAAGCCAGCGGGAGGACCTTCACCGGGGAGCTGTTTTTT. Residues: CASSEASGRTFTGELFF.